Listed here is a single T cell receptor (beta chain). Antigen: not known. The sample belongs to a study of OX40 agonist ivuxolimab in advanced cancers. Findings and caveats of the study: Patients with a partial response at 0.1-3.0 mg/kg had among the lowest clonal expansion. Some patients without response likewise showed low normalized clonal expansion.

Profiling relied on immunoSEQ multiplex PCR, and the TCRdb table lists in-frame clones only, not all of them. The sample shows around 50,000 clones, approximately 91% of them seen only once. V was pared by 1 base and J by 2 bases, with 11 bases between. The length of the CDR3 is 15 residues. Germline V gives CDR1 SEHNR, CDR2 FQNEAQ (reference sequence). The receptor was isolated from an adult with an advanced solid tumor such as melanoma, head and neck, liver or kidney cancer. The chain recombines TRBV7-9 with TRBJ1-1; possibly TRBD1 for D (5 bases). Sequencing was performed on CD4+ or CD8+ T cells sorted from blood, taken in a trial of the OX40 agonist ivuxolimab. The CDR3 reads CASSLGGDSNTEAFF. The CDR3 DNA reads TGTGCCAGCAGCTTAGGTGGTGACAGTAACACTGAAGCTTTCTTT.